These 31 T cell receptor beta chains came from one sample sequenced in a study of T cell repertoires in cytomegalovirus infection. TCRdb called the reads again in MiXCR, with one record for every CDR3 protein. The table lists approximately 630,000 distinct CDR3 sequences, more than 20% of them singletons. Sequenced: CD8+ T cells from PBMCs. All receptors derive from a human donor in good health (CMV status not recorded). Some clones in this sample may be carry-over from other donors' samples.

This clonotype was observed many times. DNA for the CDR3: TGTGCCAGCAGCCCAATTGGGAGTGTGGATGAGCAGTTCTTC. It codes for CASSPIGSVDEQFF. J is TRBJ2-1 and V is TRBV7-3, with D possibly matching TRBD2 (5 bases). The germline V gene encodes CDR1 SGHTA and CDR2 FQGTGA. V lost 5 bases and J 8 bases, leaving 16 bases between the germline ends. This CDR3 is built from 14 residues.

This clonotype was counted a few times. The J gene is TRBJ2-1, the V gene TRBV4-3, with TRBD2 identical over 9 bases. Per the germline V gene, CDR1 is LGHNA and CDR2 is YSLEER. The V segment lost 0 bases and the J segment 3 bases; nucleotides outside the gene matches: 9. The CDR3 has 18 residues. For the CDR3, the DNA is TGCGCCAGCAGCCAAGAAAGTCAGCGGGGGGCCTACTACAATGAGCAGTTCTTC. This sequence encodes CASSQESQRGAYYNEQFF.

This clonotype was counted only a few times. The chain combines TRBV25-1 with TRBJ2-1; 9 nucleotides match TRBD2. Germline V CDR1 and CDR2: MGHDK, SYGVNS. The CDR3 covers 17 residues. Germline trimming cut 1 base from V and 9 bases from J; bases unmatched to any gene: 13. The CDR3 protein is CASSELGGDSGGTEQFF. The CDR3 DNA follows: TGTGCCAGCAGTGAATTAGGGGGAGATAGCGGGGGAACTGAGCAGTTCTTC.

The rearrangement uses TRBV9 and TRBJ1-4; possibly TRBD1 for D (5 bases). This CDR3 spans 11 amino acids. Germline-derived CDR1 and CDR2 are SGDLS and YYNGEE. V was pared by 7 bases and J by 13 bases, with 14 bases between. The DNA for the CDR3 is TGTGCCAGCGGAGGGGCCGAGAGACTGTTTTTT. Amino acid sequence: CASGGAERLFF.

The V and J genes are TRBV6-5 and TRBJ1-2; D might be TRBD1 (5 bases). Germline CDR1 is MNHEY and CDR2 is SVGAGI. V lost 0 bases and J lost 4, with 18 bases in between. The CDR3 contains 17 residues. The CDR3 spells CASSYSQWTYQGYGYTF. CDR3 nucleotide sequence: TGTGCCAGCAGTTACTCGCAGTGGACATATCAGGGCTATGGCTACACCTTC.

There are a few counts of this clonotype. The V gene is TRBV28, the J gene TRBJ1-2; D is perhaps TRBD1 (5 bases). V was clipped by 6 bases and J by 4 bases, with 12 bases between them. Germline V CDR1 and CDR2: MDHEN, SYDVKM. This CDR3 comprises 13 residues. The CDR3 loop is CASSPNDSYGYTF. The CDR3 nucleotides read TGTGCCAGCAGCCCGAATGACAGCTATGGCTACACCTTC.

In its sample, this clonotype was seen a few times. V usage is TRBV6-1 and J usage is TRBJ2-6; TRBD1 matches 9 bases. The CDR3 extends over 16 amino acids. The junction had 9 bases not matched to a gene; V was cut back by 10 bases and J by 2 bases. Per the germline V gene, CDR1 is MNHNS and CDR2 is SASEGT. The CDR3 sequence is CATPRTGETGANVLTF. The CDR3 DNA follows: TGTGCCACCCCGAGGACAGGGGAAACTGGGGCCAACGTCCTGACTTTC.

As regards this clonotype: A much larger clone differs from this one at a single base, so this may be a read error. This chain uses TRBV7-6 with TRBJ2-1; either TRBD1 or TRBD2 may fit D (5 bases each). The V gene's germline CDR1 is SGHVS and CDR2 FNYEAQ. The CDR3 has 11 residues. CDR3 nucleotides: TGTGCCAGCGGGGGTAACAATGGGCAGTTCTTC. Encoded protein: CASGGNNGQFF.

This clonotype appeared a few times. The V and J genes are TRBV19 and TRBJ2-2; D is perhaps TRBD2 (5 bases). The V gene's germline CDR1 is LNHDA and CDR2 SQIVND (reference sequence). This CDR3 contains 12 residues. V was shortened by 3 bases and J by 9 bases, with 8 bases between the two germline ends. CDR3 sequence reads: CASSMEAWELFF. The CDR3 DNA sequence: TGTGCCAGTAGTATGGAGGCCTGGGAGCTGTTTTTT.

As concerns this clonotype: This CDR3 fails to terminate in the conserved phenylalanine or tryptophan, so it likely reflects a read error. This chain uses TRBV12-3 or TRBV12-4 with TRBJ2-1; D ambiguous. The germline V and J ends were trimmed by 4 bases and 4 bases, with 5 bases remaining between them. The CDR3 is made up of 12 amino acids. The CDR3 sequence is CASSYGYNEQFS. CDR3 sequence (DNA): TGTGCCAGCAGTTACGGTTACAATGAGCAGTTCTCC.

This clonotype appeared a few times. This chain joins TRBV27 and TRBJ2-3, with TRBD1 identical over 8 bases. CDR1 and CDR2 from the germline V gene are MNHEY and SMNVEV (reference sequence). CDR3 size: 14 residues. Losses at the gene ends were 7 bases for V and 3 bases for J; bases not matched to a gene: 6. CDR3 bases: TGTGCCAGCATTGCAGGGGGCGCGACAGATACGCAGTATTTT. Encoded protein: CASIAGGATDTQYF.

The rearrangement joins TRBV14 to TRBJ2-3; D ambiguous. Trimming took off 4 bases at V and 0 bases at J, with 17 bases between the two ends. The CDR3 extends over 17 amino acids. Germline lookup yields CDR1 SGHDN and CDR2 FVKESK. Here the CDR3 DNA reads TGTGCCAGCAGCCTTAAACCGGGCCTACTGAGCACAGATACGCAGTATTTT. This codes for CASSLKPGLLSTDTQYF.

In this sample, this clonotype turned up many times. This chain uses TRBV28 with TRBJ1-6; TRBD1 matches 9 bases. V lost 3 bases to trimming and J lost 7 bases; unmatched junction nucleotides: 1. The CDR3 sequence is 14 residues long. Germline V gene data show CDR1 as MDHEN and CDR2 as SYDVKM. CDR3: CASSLDRGNSPLHF. The CDR3 coding sequence is TGTGCCAGCAGTTTGGACAGGGGAAATTCACCCCTCCACTTT.

A single count supports this clonotype. The chain uses TRBV9 and TRBJ2-2; possible D gene TRBD1, 6 bases. V was trimmed by 1 base and J by 6 bases, leaving 16 bases between them. Germline lookup yields CDR1 SGDLS and CDR2 YYNGEE. This CDR3 is 16 amino acids long. CDR3 residues: CASSVRDIGLPGELFF. The DNA of the CDR3 is TGTGCCAGCAGCGTACGGGACATAGGCCTCCCCGGGGAGCTGTTTTTT. The entire variable domain, with the rest obtained from reference TRBV9 and TRBJ2-2, is as follows: DSGVTQTPKHLITATGQRVTLRCSPRSGDLSVYWYQQSLDQGLQFLIQYYNGEERAKGNILERFSAQQFPDLHSELNLSSLELGDSALYFCASSVRDIGLPGELFFGEGSRLTVL.

This chain connects TRBV5-6 to TRBJ1-2; D unresolved. Germline V gene sequence: CDR1 SGHDT, CDR2 YYEEEE. This CDR3 spans 11 amino acids. Trimming took off 4 bases at V and 4 bases at J, with 5 bases between the two ends. As DNA, the CDR3 is TGTGCCAGCAGCATGACCTATGGCTACACCTTC. Its translation: CASSMTYGYTF.

The gene calls are TRBV6-5 and TRBJ2-7, with TRBD2 matching over 12 bases. The length of the CDR3 is 16 residues. Germline V gene lookup returns CDR1 MNHEY and CDR2 SVGAGI. Trimming at V came to 6 bases and at J to 3 bases, leaving 9 bases not matched to a gene. CDR3 bases: TGTGCCAGCAGCTGGACTAGCGGGGAGGAATTCTACGAGCAGTACGTC. The encoded protein is CASSWTSGEEFYEQYV.

This clonotype was seen a handful of times. The genes are TRBV7-8 and TRBJ2-3; the match to TRBD1 covers 7 bases. This CDR3 contains 16 residues. J was trimmed by 0 bases and V by 4 bases; bases with no gene match: 7. In germline, CDR1 is SGHVS, CDR2 FQNEAQ. CDR3 sequence: CASSWRGGQSTDTQYF. The CDR3 DNA reads TGTGCCAGCAGCTGGCGTGGGGGACAGAGCACAGATACGCAGTATTTT.

The chain recombines TRBV6-8 with TRBJ1-4; D perhaps matches TRBD1 (5 bases). Trimming shortened V by 2 bases and J by 10 bases, and 11 bases separated the two germline ends. This CDR3 has 13 residues. From germline, CDR1 is MNHGY and CDR2 SAAAGT. CDR3 protein: CASSYGAGGKLFF. The CDR3 coding sequence is TGTGCCAGCAGTTACGGGGCGGGAGGAAAACTGTTTTTT.

This clonotype was seen many times. The chain employs TRBV5-5 and TRBJ1-5; D gene ambiguous. The V end was cut by 3 bases, the J end by 5 bases, with 15 bases between. CDR3 length: 15 amino acids. CDR1 is SGHKS, CDR2 YYEKEE, per germline (reference sequence). In DNA, the CDR3 is TGTGCCAGCAGCTACTATGTCCCGGGAGATCAGCCCCAGCATTTT. Encoded protein: CASSYYVPGDQPQHF.

CDR3 bases: TGCGCCAGCAGCCTTACAGGGGAATTGAGCGACAATGAGCAGTTCTTC. Protein sequence: CASSLTGELSDNEQFF. This chain uses TRBV5-1 with TRBJ2-1; 7 nucleotides align to TRBD1. Germline V gene sequence: CDR1 SGHRS, CDR2 YFSETQ. J lost 5 bases, V lost 4 bases, and 12 bases had no gene match. This CDR3 comprises 16 residues.

V is TRBV20-1 and J is TRBJ2-1, with a tentative D call TRBD2 (6 bases). CDR1 and CDR2 (germline): DFQATT, SNEGSKA (reference sequence). Trimming cost V 4 bases and J 0 bases, with 13 bases left between them. The CDR3 consists of 15 residues. In DNA, the CDR3 is TGCAGTGCTAAAATGGAGGGGAGCTCCTACAATGAGCAGTTCTTC. Translating gives CSAKMEGSSYNEQFF.

The chain combines TRBV20-1 with TRBJ1-1, with TRBD1 identical over 8 bases. Germline V lookup: CDR1 DFQATT, CDR2 SNEGSKA (reference sequence). The CDR3 has 14 amino acids. After removal of 6 bases from V and 0 bases from J, the junction contained 6 bases not matched to a gene. This CDR3 reads CSAKTGVVNTEAFF. The CDR3 DNA sequence: TGCAGTGCAAAGACAGGGGTTGTGAACACTGAAGCTTTCTTT.

This clonotype was seen only a few times. J is TRBJ2-1 and V is TRBV12-3 or TRBV12-4, with 12 bases lining up with TRBD2. This CDR3 has 19 amino acids. V gave up 6 bases and J gave up 0 bases; unmatched junction bases: 12. The CDR3 is CASSRTSGGSLSSYNEQFF. In DNA form, the CDR3 reads TGTGCCAGCAGCCGTACTAGCGGGGGGTCCCTGAGCTCCTACAATGAGCAGTTCTTC.

This sequence joins TRBV20-1 and TRBJ1-2; tentatively, D is TRBD1 (6 bases). The length of the CDR3 is 12 residues. The germline V and J ends were trimmed by 7 bases and 3 bases, with 12 bases remaining between them. From germline, CDR1 is DFQATT and CDR2 SNEGSKA (reference sequence). CDR3 protein: CSVRGGDYGYTF. CDR3 coding DNA: TGCAGTGTCAGGGGCGGGGACTATGGCTACACCTTC.

The chain recombines TRBV20-1 with TRBJ2-3; TRBD2 matches 9 bases. The J segment lost 2 bases and the V segment lost 0 bases, leaving 6 bases of the junction unmatched. This CDR3 contains 16 residues. CDR1 and CDR2 (germline): DFQATT, SNEGSKA (reference sequence). The CDR3 DNA is TGCAGTGCTAGAGACCTAGCGGGGACCCCCACAGATACGCAGTATTTT. Amino acid sequence: CSARDLAGTPTDTQYF.

The chain recombines TRBV28 with TRBJ2-6; the D gene could be TRBD1 or TRBD2 (5 bases each). V lost 11 bases and J lost 2, with 19 bases in between. This CDR3 has 16 amino acids. The germline V gene has CDR1 MDHEN and CDR2 SYDVKM. CDR3 in DNA: TGTGCCGCTGAGGGGTTTCAGGCTGCTGGGGCCAACGTCCTGACTTTC. Translated: CAAEGFQAAGANVLTF.

Of note for this clonotype: A much larger clone is a single base away; this may be a read error. This chain connects TRBV19 to TRBJ1-4; D is unresolved. This CDR3 region has 14 residues. CDR1 LNHDA and CDR2 SQIVND come from the germline V gene (reference sequence). Trimming left V 3 bases short and J 3 bases short, with 8 bases between. This CDR3 is CASSIPISNEKLFF. In DNA form, the CDR3 reads TGTGCCAGTAGTATCCCCATCTCTAATGAAAAACTGTTTTTT.

The table lists this clonotype with a count of one. J is TRBJ2-2 and V is TRBV6-6; D not certain. Germline CDR1 is MNHNY and CDR2 is SVGAGI (reference sequence). The V end was cut by 7 bases, the J end by 6 bases, with 9 bases between. The CDR3 sequence is 12 residues long. The CDR3 sequence is CASTQRPGELFF. The DNA for the CDR3 is TGTGCCAGCACCCAACGTCCCGGGGAGCTGTTTTTT.

This clonotype has just a few counts. This sequence joins TRBV7-9 and TRBJ2-7; no clear D gene. V dropped 5 bases and J dropped 2 bases, with 10 bases sitting between them. The CDR3 contains 13 residues. Germline V gives CDR1 SEHNR, CDR2 FQNEAQ (reference sequence). The CDR3 protein is CASSPQGTYEQYV. The CDR3 DNA is TGTGCCAGCAGCCCCCAAGGCACCTACGAGCAGTACGTC.

This clonotype was picked up a small number of times. The V call is TRBV29-1, the J call TRBJ2-7; D is undetermined. The CDR3 loop spans 12 amino acids. V lost 4 bases to trimming and J lost 6 bases, with 13 bases between them. Germline V gives CDR1 SQVTM, CDR2 ANQGSEA. CDR3 protein: CSVARVGGEQYF. CDR3 nucleotides: TGCAGCGTTGCCCGGGTCGGTGGCGAGCAGTACTTC.

V and J are TRBV20-1 and TRBJ1-1; no definite D call. There are 12 residues in the CDR3. The germline gives CDR1 DFQATT, CDR2 SNEGSKA (reference sequence). The V and J ends lost 8 bases and 4 bases respectively, with 14 bases between them. CDR3 protein: CSTLLRVTEAFF. Written as DNA, the CDR3 is TGCAGTACCCTCCTTCGGGTCACTGAAGCTTTCTTT.